A selection of T cell receptor beta chains follows, all from one sample in a study of a mutant IDH1 vaccine in newly diagnosed glioma. The antigens these receptors bind are not known. The protocol was immunoSEQ multiplex PCR, while the TCRdb copy is restricted to in-frame clones and leaves out a portion. The table includes under 70,000 clones, 84% detected once. Sequenced here: PBMCs, sampled from a glioma patient whose treatment included an IDH1 peptide vaccine. The source is a man aged 18 to 29 with glioma. Both conserved end residues are trimmed from each CDR3. A clone size is listed for some rows: how often the clone was seen (once, few, many), or a class if it is expanded.

TRBV30,.,TRBJ2-5,AWSTGGTQY
TRBV6-6,once,TRBJ1-6,ASGMGQLYNSPLH
TRBV7-2,.,TRBJ1-1,ASSLVGGVFEAF
TRBV7-2,once,TRBJ2-3,ASSPFPPGLGDTQY
TRBV5-6,.,TRBJ2-7,ASSADRFYEQY
TRBV29-1,.,TRBJ2-3,SVGGGARDTQY
TRBV5-1,.,TRBJ2-3,ASSVAGGPSDTQY
TRBV4-3,.,TRBJ1-2,ASSQDRGGGYGYT
TRBV27,.,TRBJ2-5,ASSVQGPETQY
TRBV5-1,once,TRBJ2-6,ASSLGGQSGANVLT
TRBV2,.,.,ASSDQGSYEQY
TRBV5-1,.,TRBJ2-7,ASSQMETVGEQY
TRBV2,.,TRBJ2-4,ASKTGQKDIQY
TRBV5-8,.,TRBJ1-2,ASSPPEGQGYGYT
TRBV19,.,TRBJ2-7,ASSIRGVTYEQY
TRBV4-1,.,TRBJ2-7,ASSQYPVMRAYEQY
TRBV11-2,.,TRBJ1-1,ASSLDSWNTEAF
TRBV2,.,TRBJ2-7,ASSASSYEQY
TRBV19,few,TRBJ1-1,ASSFTRTEAF
TRBV4-2,once,TRBJ1-5,ASSQDVGGGGQPQH
TRBV5-1,.,TRBJ2-7,ASSYGQQLYEQY
TRBV5-1,.,TRBJ1-1,ASSSGPSNTEAF
TRBV4-1,.,TRBJ2-1,ASSQGTPNEQF
TRBV5-1,.,TRBJ2-2,ASSARDRGPGELF
TRBV4-2,.,TRBJ1-6,ASSQDDGQGRSYNSPLH
TRBV7-9,once,TRBJ1-2,ASSFAGGYGYT
TRBV7-2,.,TRBJ1-1,ASSLQGGRTEAF
TRBV7-2,few,TRBJ1-1,ASIPIMSGRKAEAF
TRBV4-2,.,TRBJ2-7,ASSQNRDTYEQY
TRBV19,.,TRBJ1-1,ASKRAEPGTEAF
TRBV7-3,.,TRBJ2-2,ASSLAGAGELF
TRBV28,.,TRBJ2-3,ASGLGLDTQY
TRBV5-6,.,TRBJ1-5,ASSSGQGAQPQH
TRBV19,.,TRBJ1-3,ASSMDRLPGNTIY
TRBV7-8,.,TRBJ1-2,ASSQRPGNYGYT
TRBV5-1,.,TRBJ1-1,ASSLITGTANTEAF
TRBV7-2,.,TRBJ2-5,ASRPAGVAVPQETQY
TRBV29-1,.,TRBJ2-1,SVGVDGSNEQF
TRBV10-3,.,TRBJ1-1,ATQEPTGGNPLGAF
TRBV5-5,.,TRBJ1-1,ASSLTGNTEAF
TRBV5-6,.,TRBJ2-7,ASSSYSTGRFYEQY
TRBV5-1,.,TRBJ2-7,ASSHQPGQDSTSGQY
TRBV2,.,TRBJ2-5,ASRPSSGRQETQY
TRBV5-8,.,TRBJ2-5,ASSWGLARYQETQY
TRBV5-4,.,TRBJ2-2,ASSPDRGFTANTGELF
TRBV7-2,few,TRBJ1-2,ASSLLASTGGYT
TRBV28,.,TRBJ1-1,ASSLRGPGTEAF
TRBV19,.,TRBJ2-2,ASSFWAGTGELF
TRBV30,once,TRBJ1-1,AWKEGPNTEAF
TRBV5-1,few,TRBJ1-5,ASSLNGGGNQPQH